This TCR beta chain was captured in a study of cytomegalovirus exposure and HLA in healthy donors. Germline V gene sequence: CDR1 LGHNA, CDR2 YSLEER. CDR3 length equals 15 residues. With V trimmed by 4 bases and J by 3 bases, 3 bases remained unmatched. Worth noting for this clone: Its antigen is unidentified.

Whole-study findings and limits: The study recorded 164 TCR beta chains that were cytomegalovirus-associated. Cytomegalovirus status was reportedly diagnosed by the classifier with high sensitivity and specificity.

These donors were members of the approximately 110-subject validation cohort, a group separate from the approximately 670-subject first cohort. Some clones are missing from TCRdb's copy, which holds only in-frame ones; the method was immunoSEQ multiplex PCR. This sample has some 250,000 clones; roughly 88% occur once, and the top ten carry approximately 3%. The sequence was obtained from a woman in her 30s in good health and CMV-seronegative. The specimen was PBMCs. This chain connects TRBV4-3 to TRBJ2-3; 11 bases align to TRBD1. DNA for the CDR3: TGCGCCAGCAGCCTTGGGACAGGGGGGACAGATACGCAGTATTTT. It encodes CASSLGTGGTDTQYF.